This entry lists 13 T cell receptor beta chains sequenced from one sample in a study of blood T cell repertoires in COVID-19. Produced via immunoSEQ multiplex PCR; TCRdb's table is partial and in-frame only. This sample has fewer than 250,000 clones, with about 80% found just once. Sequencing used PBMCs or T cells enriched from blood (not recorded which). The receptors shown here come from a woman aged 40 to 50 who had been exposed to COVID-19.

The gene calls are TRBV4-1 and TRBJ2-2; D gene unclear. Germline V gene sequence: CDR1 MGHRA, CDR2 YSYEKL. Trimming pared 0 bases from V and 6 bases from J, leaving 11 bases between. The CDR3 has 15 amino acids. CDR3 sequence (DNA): TGCGCCAGCAGCCAAGAGAAACTTCCCGCCGGGGAGCTGTTTTTT. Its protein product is CASSQEKLPAGELFF.

CDR3 amino acids: CASSTNRRGLRVSFGYTF. The CDR3 coding sequence is TGTGCCAGCAGTACAAACCGGAGAGGGTTGCGCGTTAGTTTTGGCTACACCTTC. This chain uses TRBV27 with TRBJ1-2, with unresolved D. V was pared by 5 bases and J by 7 bases, with 29 bases between. This CDR3 region has 18 residues. Germline V lookup: CDR1 MNHEY, CDR2 SMNVEV (reference sequence).

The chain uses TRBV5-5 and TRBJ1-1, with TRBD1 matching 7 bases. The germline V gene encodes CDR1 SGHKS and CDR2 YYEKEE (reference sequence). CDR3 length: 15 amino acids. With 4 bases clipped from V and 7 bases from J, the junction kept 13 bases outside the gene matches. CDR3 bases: TGTGCCAGCAGCCTTGGACAAGGGGGCCAAAATGAAGCTTTCTTT. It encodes CASSLGQGGQNEAFF. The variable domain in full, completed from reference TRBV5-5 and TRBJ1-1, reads DAGVTQSPTHLIKTRGQQVTLRCSPISGHKSVSWYQQVLGQGPQFIFQYYEKEERGRGNFPDRFSARQFPNYSSELNVNALLLGDSALYLCASSLGQGGQNEAFFGQGTRLTVV.

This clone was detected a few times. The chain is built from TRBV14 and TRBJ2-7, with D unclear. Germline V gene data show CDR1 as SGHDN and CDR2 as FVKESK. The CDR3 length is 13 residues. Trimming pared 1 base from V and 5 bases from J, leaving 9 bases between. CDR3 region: CASSQVRGNEQYF. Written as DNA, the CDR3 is TGTGCCAGCAGCCAAGTAAGAGGAAACGAGCAGTACTTC.

The CDR3 sequence is CASIDEQTNSPLHF. The CDR3 DNA reads TGTGCCAGTATTGACGAACAGACTAATTCACCCCTCCACTTT. The J gene is TRBJ1-6, the V gene TRBV19; D is undetermined. Trimming cost V 7 bases and J 6 bases, with 13 bases left between them. This CDR3 has 14 residues. The germline CDR1 and CDR2 sequences are LNHDA and SQIVND (reference sequence).

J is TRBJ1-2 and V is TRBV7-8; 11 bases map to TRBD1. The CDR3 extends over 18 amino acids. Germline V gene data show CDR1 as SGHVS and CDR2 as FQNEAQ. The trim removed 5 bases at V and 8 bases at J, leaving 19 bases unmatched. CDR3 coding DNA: TGTGCCAGCAGCCAGTTAATGATCAGGACAGGGGGCGCGGGAGGCTACACCTTC. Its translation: CASSQLMIRTGGAGGYTF.

CDR3 sequence reads: CASSYEGVGTEAFF. The CDR3 nucleotides read TGTGCCAGCAGTTACGAAGGGGTCGGTACTGAAGCTTTCTTT. The rearrangement links TRBV6-6 to TRBJ1-1, with TRBD1 as a possible D gene (5 bases). The CDR3 is 14 amino acids. Germline V gene sequence: CDR1 MNHNY, CDR2 SVGAGI (reference sequence). Deletions cut 2 bases from V and 5 bases from J, with 12 bases between.

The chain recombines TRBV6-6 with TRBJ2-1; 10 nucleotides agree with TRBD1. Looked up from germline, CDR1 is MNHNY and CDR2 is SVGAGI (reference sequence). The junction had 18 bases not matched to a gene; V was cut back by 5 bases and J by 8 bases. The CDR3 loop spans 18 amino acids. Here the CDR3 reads CASSRDRDRGRYSDEQFF. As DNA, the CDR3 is TGTGCCAGCAGTCGAGACCGGGACAGGGGTAGGTATAGTGATGAGCAGTTCTTC.

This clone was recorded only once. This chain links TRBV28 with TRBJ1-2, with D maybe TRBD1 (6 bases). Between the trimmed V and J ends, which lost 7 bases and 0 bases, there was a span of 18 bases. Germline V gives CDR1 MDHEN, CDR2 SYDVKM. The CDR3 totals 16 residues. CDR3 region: CASTLARGLANYGYTF. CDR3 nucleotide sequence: TGTGCCAGCACTCTTGCCAGGGGCCTAGCTAACTATGGCTACACCTTC.

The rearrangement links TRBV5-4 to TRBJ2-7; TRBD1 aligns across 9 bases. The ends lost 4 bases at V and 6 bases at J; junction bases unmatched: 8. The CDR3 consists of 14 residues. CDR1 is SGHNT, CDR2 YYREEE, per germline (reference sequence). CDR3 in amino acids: CASSRLQGAGEQYF. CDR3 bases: TGTGCCAGCAGCCGTTTACAGGGGGCGGGCGAGCAGTACTTC.

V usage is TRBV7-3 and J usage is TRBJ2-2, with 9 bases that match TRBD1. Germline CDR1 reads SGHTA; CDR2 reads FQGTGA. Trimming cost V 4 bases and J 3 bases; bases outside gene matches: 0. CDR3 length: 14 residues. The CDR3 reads CASSWTGDTGELFF. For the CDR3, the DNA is TGTGCCAGCAGCTGGACAGGGGACACCGGGGAGCTGTTTTTT.

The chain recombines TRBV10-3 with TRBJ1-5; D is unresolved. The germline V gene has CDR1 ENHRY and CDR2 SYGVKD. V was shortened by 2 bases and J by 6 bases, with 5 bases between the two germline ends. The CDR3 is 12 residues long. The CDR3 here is CAISEVGQPQHF. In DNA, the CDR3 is TGTGCCATCAGTGAGGTCGGTCAGCCCCAGCATTTT.

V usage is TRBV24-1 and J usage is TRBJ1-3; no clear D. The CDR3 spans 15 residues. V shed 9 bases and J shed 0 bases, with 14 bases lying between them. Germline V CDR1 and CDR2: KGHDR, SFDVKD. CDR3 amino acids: CATSDGRHSGNTIYF. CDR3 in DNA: TGTGCCACCTCGGATGGCAGGCACTCTGGAAACACCATATATTTT.